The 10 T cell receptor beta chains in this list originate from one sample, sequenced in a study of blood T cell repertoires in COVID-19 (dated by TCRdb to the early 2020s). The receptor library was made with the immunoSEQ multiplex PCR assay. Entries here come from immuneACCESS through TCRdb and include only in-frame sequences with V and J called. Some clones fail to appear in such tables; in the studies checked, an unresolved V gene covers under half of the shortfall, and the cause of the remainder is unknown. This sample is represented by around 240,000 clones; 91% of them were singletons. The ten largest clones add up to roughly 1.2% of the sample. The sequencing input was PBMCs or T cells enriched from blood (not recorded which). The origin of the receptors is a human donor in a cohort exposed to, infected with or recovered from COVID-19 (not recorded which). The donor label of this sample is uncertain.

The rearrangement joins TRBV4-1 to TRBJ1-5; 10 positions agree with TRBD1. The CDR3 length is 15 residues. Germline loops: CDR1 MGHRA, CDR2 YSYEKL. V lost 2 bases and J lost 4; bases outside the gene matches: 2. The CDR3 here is CASSQTGQGNQPQHF. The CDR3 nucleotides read TGCGCCAGCAGCCAAACGGGACAGGGGAATCAGCCCCAGCATTTT.

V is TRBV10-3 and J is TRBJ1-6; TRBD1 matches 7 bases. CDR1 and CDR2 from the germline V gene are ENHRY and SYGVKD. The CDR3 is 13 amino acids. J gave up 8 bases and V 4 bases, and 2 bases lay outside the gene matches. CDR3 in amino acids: CAISGDSDSPLHF. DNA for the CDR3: TGTGCCATCAGTGGGGACAGTGATTCACCCCTCCACTTT.

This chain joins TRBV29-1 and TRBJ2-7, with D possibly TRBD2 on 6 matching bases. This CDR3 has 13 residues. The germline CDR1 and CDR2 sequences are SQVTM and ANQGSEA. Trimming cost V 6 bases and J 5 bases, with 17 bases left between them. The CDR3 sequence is CSVGGRAMDEQYF. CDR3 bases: TGCAGCGTCGGGGGTAGGGCGATGGACGAGCAGTACTTC.

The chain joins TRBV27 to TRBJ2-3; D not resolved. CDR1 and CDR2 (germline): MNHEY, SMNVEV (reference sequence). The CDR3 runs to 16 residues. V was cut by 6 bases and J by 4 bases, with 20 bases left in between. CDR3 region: CASRVYGRKEADTQYF. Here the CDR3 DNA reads TGTGCCAGCAGAGTATACGGCAGGAAAGAAGCAGATACGCAGTATTTT.

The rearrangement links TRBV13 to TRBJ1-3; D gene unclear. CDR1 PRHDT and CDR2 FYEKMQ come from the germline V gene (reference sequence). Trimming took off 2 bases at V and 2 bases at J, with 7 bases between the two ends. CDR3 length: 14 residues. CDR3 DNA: TGTGCCAGCAGCTTACGGGTGGCTGGAAACACCATATATTTT. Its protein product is CASSLRVAGNTIYF.

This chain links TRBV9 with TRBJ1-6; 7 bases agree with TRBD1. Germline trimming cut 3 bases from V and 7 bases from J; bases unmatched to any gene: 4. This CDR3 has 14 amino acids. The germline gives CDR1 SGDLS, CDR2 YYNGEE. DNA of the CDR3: TGTGCCAGCAGCGGTGGACAGGAGAATTCACCCCTCCACTTT. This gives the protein CASSGGQENSPLHF.

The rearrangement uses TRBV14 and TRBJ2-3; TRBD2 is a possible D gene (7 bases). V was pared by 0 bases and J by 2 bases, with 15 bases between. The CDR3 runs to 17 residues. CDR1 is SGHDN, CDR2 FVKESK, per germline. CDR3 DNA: TGTGCCAGCAGCCAAGATTATGGGGGGGCCACCACAGATACGCAGTATTTT. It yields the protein CASSQDYGGATTDTQYF.

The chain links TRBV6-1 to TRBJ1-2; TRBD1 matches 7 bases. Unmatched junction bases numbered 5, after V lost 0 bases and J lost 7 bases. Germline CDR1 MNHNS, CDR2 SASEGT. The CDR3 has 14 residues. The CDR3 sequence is CASSEARGLGGYTF. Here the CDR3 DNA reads TGTGCCAGCAGTGAAGCGAGGGGGCTAGGTGGCTACACCTTC.

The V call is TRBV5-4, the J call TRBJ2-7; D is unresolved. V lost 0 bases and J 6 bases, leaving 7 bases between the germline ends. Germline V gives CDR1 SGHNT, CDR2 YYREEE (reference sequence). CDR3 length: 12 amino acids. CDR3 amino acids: CASSLVSGEQYF. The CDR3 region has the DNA TGTGCCAGCAGCTTGGTCTCCGGCGAGCAGTACTTC.

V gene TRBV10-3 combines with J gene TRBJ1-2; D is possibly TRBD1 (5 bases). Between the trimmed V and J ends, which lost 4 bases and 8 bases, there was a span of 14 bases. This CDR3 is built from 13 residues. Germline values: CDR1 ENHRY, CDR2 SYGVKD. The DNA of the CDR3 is TGTGCCATCAGTGGTACAGGTATGGGAGGCTACACCTTC. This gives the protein CAISGTGMGGYTF.